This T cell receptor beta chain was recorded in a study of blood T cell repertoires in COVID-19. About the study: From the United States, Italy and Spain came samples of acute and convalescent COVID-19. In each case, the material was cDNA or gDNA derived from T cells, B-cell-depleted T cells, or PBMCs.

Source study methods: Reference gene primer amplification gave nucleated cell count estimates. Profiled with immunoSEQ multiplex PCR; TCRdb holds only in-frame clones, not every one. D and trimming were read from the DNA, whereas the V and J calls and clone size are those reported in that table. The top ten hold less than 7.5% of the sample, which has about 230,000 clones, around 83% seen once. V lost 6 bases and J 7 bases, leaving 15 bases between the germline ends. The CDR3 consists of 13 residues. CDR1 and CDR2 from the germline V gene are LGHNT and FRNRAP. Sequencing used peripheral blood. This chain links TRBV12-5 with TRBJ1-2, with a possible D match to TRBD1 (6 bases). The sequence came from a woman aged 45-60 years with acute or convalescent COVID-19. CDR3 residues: CASGLQGSRGYTF. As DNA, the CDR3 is TGTGCTAGTGGCCTACAGGGAAGTCGTGGCTACACCTTC.